A selection of T cell receptor beta chains follows, all from one sample in a study of CD8 T cells in Susac syndrome. TCRdb reprocessed the immunoSEQ multiplex PCR reads via MiXCR and lists one record per CDR3 protein. The sample shows some 180,000 distinct CDR3 sequences, about 95% of them seen only once. Material for sequencing was CD4+ T cells from PBMCs. Receptors originate from a human donor with Susac syndrome. CDR3s include the opening cysteine and the closing phenylalanine or tryptophan. Each record gives: CDR3 DNA, CDR3 protein, clone size, V gene, J gene, D gene. A D gene is named only where the DNA matches it firmly. Only some rows state a clone size, as once, few, many or a class for expanded clones.

CDR3 DNA: TGCAGTGTGGGGCATGGGGAGACCCAGTACTTC
CDR3 protein: CSVGHGETQYF
clone size: -
V gene: TRBV20-1
J gene: TRBJ2-5
D gene: -

CDR3 DNA: TGTGCCTGGAGCACTGCCTCAGGGGAGAGAGGGAAACTGTTTTTT
CDR3 protein: CAWSTASGERGKLFF
clone size: -
V gene: TRBV30
J gene: TRBJ1-4
D gene: -

CDR3 DNA: TGTGCCAGCATGAAGTACGGGAACACTGAAGCTTTCTTT
CDR3 protein: CASMKYGNTEAFF
clone size: -
V gene: TRBV27
J gene: TRBJ1-1
D gene: -

CDR3 DNA: TGTGCCAGCACTTCACAGGGAAGGGGCACTGAAGCTTTCTTT
CDR3 protein: CASTSQGRGTEAFF
clone size: once
V gene: TRBV5-6
J gene: TRBJ1-1
D gene: -

CDR3 DNA: TGCGCCAGCAGCTTCCGGGAGACGGGACGAGGAGGTTCACCCCTCCACTTT
CDR3 protein: CASSFRETGRGGSPLHF
clone size: -
V gene: TRBV5-1
J gene: TRBJ1-6
D gene: -

CDR3 DNA: TGTGCCAGCGGGGGGGGGACCGGGGGAAATGGCTACACCTTC
CDR3 protein: CASGGGTGGNGYTF
clone size: -
V gene: TRBV6-5
J gene: TRBJ1-2
D gene: -

CDR3 DNA: TGTGCCAGCAGCGCCCGGACAGGGGCGGGTCAGCCCCAGCATTTT
CDR3 protein: CASSARTGAGQPQHF
clone size: -
V gene: TRBV7-2
J gene: TRBJ1-5
D gene: TRBD1

CDR3 DNA: TGTGCCAGCAGCCCGGACAGAACTAATGAAAAACTGTTTTTT
CDR3 protein: CASSPDRTNEKLFF
clone size: -
V gene: TRBV11-2
J gene: TRBJ1-4
D gene: -

CDR3 DNA: TGTGCCAGCACCGGGGGGCAATGGTCCTACGAGCAGTACTTC
CDR3 protein: CASTGGQWSYEQYF
clone size: -
V gene: TRBV28
J gene: TRBJ2-7
D gene: -

CDR3 DNA: TGTGCCAGCACCCTAGGGGACAGCGCAAATGGCGAGCAGTACTTC
CDR3 protein: CASTLGDSANGEQYF
clone size: -
V gene: TRBV7-9
J gene: TRBJ2-7
D gene: TRBD1

CDR3 DNA: TGCGCCAGCAGCCAATGGGGCGCAGATACGCAGTATTTT
CDR3 protein: CASSQWGADTQYF
clone size: -
V gene: TRBV4-3
J gene: TRBJ2-3
D gene: -

CDR3 DNA: TGTGCCAGCCAAGGGACGCCGCCCTCCTACAATGAGCAGTTCTTC
CDR3 protein: CASQGTPPSYNEQFF
clone size: -
V gene: TRBV2
J gene: TRBJ2-1
D gene: -

CDR3 DNA: TGCAGTGCTAGAGATCAACGGACGAGCTCCTACGAGCAGTACTTC
CDR3 protein: CSARDQRTSSYEQYF
clone size: -
V gene: TRBV20-1
J gene: TRBJ2-7
D gene: -

CDR3 DNA: TGTGCCAGCTCACCCTTGGTGGCTTCCTACGAGCAGTACTTC
CDR3 protein: CASSPLVASYEQYF
clone size: -
V gene: TRBV18
J gene: TRBJ2-7
D gene: -

CDR3 DNA: TGTGCCAGCAGCTCGGGGACTAGCTTTTACGAGCAGTACTTC
CDR3 protein: CASSSGTSFYEQYF
clone size: -
V gene: TRBV13
J gene: TRBJ2-7
D gene: TRBD2

CDR3 DNA: TGCAGCGTTGCCAGCGGGAGCTCCTACAATGAGCAGTTCTTC
CDR3 protein: CSVASGSSYNEQFF
clone size: -
V gene: TRBV29-1
J gene: TRBJ2-1
D gene: TRBD2

CDR3 DNA: TGTGCCAGCAGAATCCCAGGGGGCGACGAGCAGTACTTC
CDR3 protein: CASRIPGGDEQYF
clone size: -
V gene: TRBV6-2/TRBV6-3
J gene: TRBJ2-7
D gene: TRBD1

CDR3 DNA: TGTGCCAGCTCACGAAGCGGGGGCGGGGAGCTGTTTTTT
CDR3 protein: CASSRSGGGELFF
clone size: -
V gene: TRBV18
J gene: TRBJ2-2
D gene: TRBD2

CDR3 DNA: TGCAGTGCTACCAGACTAGCGGGAGGCCCCGATACGCAGTATTTT
CDR3 protein: CSATRLAGGPDTQYF
clone size: -
V gene: TRBV20-1
J gene: TRBJ2-3
D gene: TRBD2

CDR3 DNA: TGTGCCAGCAGCCGACAGGTGCCCAGCTCCTACGAGCAGTACTTC
CDR3 protein: CASSRQVPSSYEQYF
clone size: -
V gene: TRBV6-2/TRBV6-3
J gene: TRBJ2-7
D gene: -

CDR3 DNA: TGTGCCACCAGCTTCGAGGGACAGCCCTATGGCTACACCTTC
CDR3 protein: CATSFEGQPYGYTF
clone size: -
V gene: TRBV15
J gene: TRBJ1-2
D gene: TRBD1

CDR3 DNA: TGTGCCAGCAGACCCGAAGGGGACAGGTCGTACAATGAGCAGTTCTTC
CDR3 protein: CASRPEGDRSYNEQFF
clone size: -
V gene: TRBV6-1
J gene: TRBJ2-1
D gene: TRBD1

CDR3 DNA: TGTGCCAGCAGCTTAATGGGGACGGGACAGGGAGGATGGGAGACCCAGTACTTC
CDR3 protein: CASSLMGTGQGGWETQYF
clone size: -
V gene: TRBV7-2
J gene: TRBJ2-5
D gene: TRBD1

CDR3 DNA: TGTGCCAGCAGTTTTCGCAGGGGTTTGCCCTACGAGCAGTACTTC
CDR3 protein: CASSFRRGLPYEQYF
clone size: -
V gene: TRBV27
J gene: TRBJ2-7
D gene: -

CDR3 DNA: TGCAGCGTTGGTGGCAGGGCGAACACTGAAGCTTTCTTT
CDR3 protein: CSVGGRANTEAFF
clone size: -
V gene: TRBV29-1
J gene: TRBJ1-1
D gene: -

CDR3 DNA: TGTGCCAGCAGCGCGGACGAAGGGGACGCGACAGAAAAACTGTTTTTT
CDR3 protein: CASSADEGDATEKLFF
clone size: -
V gene: TRBV25-1
J gene: TRBJ1-4
D gene: -

CDR3 DNA: TGTGCCAGCAGGATGACAGGGGGAACCTACGAGCAGTACTTC
CDR3 protein: CASRMTGGTYEQYF
clone size: -
V gene: TRBV2
J gene: TRBJ2-7
D gene: TRBD1

CDR3 DNA: TGTGCCAGCAGCACCAGACTGGATAATGAGCAGTTCTTC
CDR3 protein: CASSTRLDNEQFF
clone size: -
V gene: TRBV5-4
J gene: TRBJ2-1
D gene: -

CDR3 DNA: TGCGCCAGCAGGTGGTCGACAAATGCAAACACTGAAGCTTTCTTT
CDR3 protein: CASRWSTNANTEAFF
clone size: once
V gene: TRBV5-1
J gene: TRBJ1-1
D gene: -